What follows is one T cell receptor beta chain and its context. Its antigen remains unknown. This sample is drawn from a study of PD-L1 blockade in urothelial cancer. Study outcomes and limitations: Tumor-associated clones in blood expanded more at 3 weeks in durable-benefit patients.

Locally advanced or metastatic urothelial carcinoma affected the patients. From germline, CDR1 is LNHNV and CDR2 YYDKDF (reference sequence). Germline trimming cut 4 bases from V and 7 bases from J; bases unmatched to any gene: 10. This CDR3 is built from 16 residues. Each PCR received spiked synthetic TCR analog templates. The data were produced by immunoSEQ multiplex PCR, yet TCRdb's version contains in-frame clones alone and is incomplete. The sample shows about 24,000 clones, roughly 85% of them seen only once. This receptor was identified in a man aged 50 to 60 with urothelial cancer. The rearrangement uses TRBV15 and TRBJ2-2, with 9 nucleotides matching TRBD1. The starting material was PBMCs, obtained around atezolizumab (anti-PD-L1) treatment. CDR3 sequence reads: CATSKEMGQGGGELFF. CDR3 DNA sequence: TGTGCCACCAGCAAAGAGATGGGACAGGGAGGCGGGGAGCTGTTTTTT.